This TCR beta chain originates from a study of blood T cell repertoires in COVID-19. Study as a whole: Italy, Spain and the United States were the sources of the convalescent and acute COVID-19 samples. The cDNA or gDNA used as material had been derived from T cells, B-cell-depleted T cells, or PBMCs.

The CDR3 spans 14 residues. Authors' processing steps: Using reference gene primer amplification, nucleated cell counts were estimated. Generated by immunoSEQ multiplex PCR, the TCRdb table keeps only in-frame clones and is missing some. V, J and clone size are those of that table, while D and trimming were read from the DNA. The table records more than 85,000 clones, roughly 80% of them present only once. The sequence derives from a woman at least 80 years old with acute or convalescent COVID-19. The sequencing input was peripheral blood. This chain uses TRBV21-1 with TRBJ1-5; no check of the table's D call, TRBD1, against the DNA was made. TRBV21-1 is assigned pseudogene status. In nucleotides, the CDR3 is TGTGCCAGCAGCAAAGCAGGGGGCAATCAGCCCCAGCATTTT. Its protein is CASSKAGGNQPQHF.